These 10 T cell receptor beta chains were all obtained from the same sample, sequenced in a study of blood T cell repertoires in COVID-19. Here immunoSEQ multiplex PCR was the method, and the copy in TCRdb shows in-frame clones only, minus some. The sample shows fewer than 50,000 clones, around 80% of them seen only once. Sequences were obtained from peripheral blood. The receptors stem from an older man with active or convalescent COVID-19.

This clone was counted between two and nine times. The rearrangement uses TRBV6-5 and TRBJ1-5, with D unclear. This CDR3 contains 15 residues. The V end lost 4 bases, the J end lost 4 bases, and 14 bases lay between the germline ends. CDR1 and CDR2 (germline): MNHEY, SVGAGI. The CDR3 DNA reads TGTGCCAGCAGTTCGTCCGGGTATTTTAATCAGCCCCAGCATTTT. This sequence encodes CASSSSGYFNQPQHF.

The gene calls are TRBV7-2 and TRBJ2-5, with 8 positions matching TRBD1. V lost 4 bases, J lost 5 bases, and 6 bases stayed unmatched. Germline values: CDR1 SGHTA, CDR2 FQGNSA. This CDR3 region has 14 residues. This CDR3 reads CASSWTGLKETQYF. The DNA of the CDR3 is TGTGCCAGCAGCTGGACAGGGTTGAAGGAGACCCAGTACTTC.

This clone was observed once. The J gene is TRBJ1-1, the V gene TRBV18; D might be TRBD1 (5 bases). V was shortened by 3 bases and J by 4 bases, with 12 bases between the two germline ends. The germline CDR1 and CDR2 sequences are KGHSH and LQKENI. The CDR3 totals 14 residues. CDR3 nucleotide sequence: TGTGCCAGCTCACCGTCAGGGCAGGGCACTGAAGCTTTCTTT. Translation: CASSPSGQGTEAFF.

This clone has just one count. The genes are TRBV29-1 and TRBJ2-1, with 7 bases lining up with TRBD2. CDR1 and CDR2 from the germline V gene are SQVTM and ANQGSEA. V was clipped by 5 bases and J by 1 base; unmatched bases: 5. This CDR3 comprises 14 residues. In DNA form, the CDR3 reads TGCAGCGTTACATCTAGCGGATCCTACAATGAGCAGTTCTTC. Encoded protein: CSVTSSGSYNEQFF.

The chain links TRBV5-1 to TRBJ1-1; tentatively, D is TRBD1 (5 bases). V gave up 4 bases and J gave up 3 bases, with 13 bases separating them. Germline CDR1 and CDR2: SGHRS and YFSETQ. The CDR3 has 14 amino acids. CDR3 bases: TGCGCCAGCAGCCACCCCGGGGGGTACACTGAAGCTTTCTTT. Encoded protein: CASSHPGGYTEAFF.

The chain carries TRBV28 and TRBJ1-5; D gene uncertain. The ends were cut back, 10 bases at V and 4 bases at J, with 17 bases in the middle. Germline V CDR1 and CDR2: MDHEN, SYDVKM. The CDR3 runs 14 residues. The CDR3: CATKTGERNQPQHF. CDR3 DNA: TGTGCCACCAAGACCGGGGAGAGAAATCAGCCCCAGCATTTT.

This rearrangement joins TRBV18 to TRBJ1-3, with 10 bases lining up with TRBD1. V shed 2 bases and J 4 bases; nucleotides not matched to a gene: 8. CDR3 size: 17 residues. Germline V gene sequence: CDR1 KGHSH, CDR2 LQKENI. The DNA for the CDR3 is TGTGCCAGCTCACCATCCGGGACAGGGGTTCGAGGAAACACCATATATTTT. Protein product: CASSPSGTGVRGNTIYF.

J is TRBJ1-6 and V is TRBV28; D perhaps matches TRBD1 (5 bases). The CDR3 is made up of 18 amino acids. Germline V gene data show CDR1 as MDHEN and CDR2 as SYDVKM. The V end lost 9 bases, the J end lost 0 bases, and 21 bases lay between the germline ends. The DNA for the CDR3 is TGTGCCAGTAGGGAGGAGGGGCCAAGGAGCTCCTATAATTCACCCCTCCACTTT. Its translation: CASREEGPRSSYNSPLHF.

The chain employs TRBV10-3 and TRBJ1-2; D perhaps matches TRBD1 (5 bases). Trimming shortened V by 0 bases and J by 4 bases, and 12 bases separated the two germline ends. Germline V gives CDR1 ENHRY, CDR2 SYGVKD. This CDR3 region has 15 residues. This chain's CDR3 is CAISESVGHTYGYTF. CDR3 nucleotides: TGTGCCATCAGTGAGTCGGTAGGACACACCTATGGCTACACCTTC.

J is TRBJ2-3 and V is TRBV27; 12 bases map to TRBD2. Germline CDR1 is MNHEY and CDR2 is SMNVEV (reference sequence). V lost 5 bases, J lost 5 bases, and 8 bases stayed unmatched. This CDR3 contains 16 residues. For the CDR3, the DNA is TGTGCCAGCAGTACCCGACTAGCGGGAGTCAAAGATACGCAGTATTTT. This translates into CASSTRLAGVKDTQYF.